Sequencing of this TCR beta chain was carried out in a study of prognosis after radiotherapy for stage I lung cancer. Turning to the study itself: Tumor types were squamous cell carcinoma in several patients, adenocarcinoma in some twelve. General observations from the study: There was no determination made of whether the expanded TCR clones were tumor-specific.

Genomic DNA served as the source from which two-round multiplex PCR generated TCR beta CDR3 amplicons. Primers specific to each TRBV and TRBJ gene drove first-round PCR. MiXCR, run by TCRdb on the multiplex PCR reads, gives a single entry per CDR3 protein. The sample contains fewer than 30,000 distinct CDR3 sequences, approximately 31% of which appear only once. In its sample, this clonotype was seen many times. The target antigen is unknown. Germline loops: CDR1 MNHEY, CDR2 SVGEGT. The V gene lost 6 bases and the J gene lost 6 bases, with 9 bases spanning the gap. The CDR3 length is 12 residues. The clonotype was recovered from a donor at least 50 years old with non-small cell lung cancer. This rearrangement joins TRBV6-2 or TRBV6-3 to TRBJ2-1; TRBD2 is a possible D gene (5 bases). Sequences were derived from PBMCs, sampled before or after stereotactic body radiation therapy (not recorded which). CDR3 amino acids: CASRSAGNEQFF. The CDR3 DNA is TGTGCCAGCAGGTCGGCGGGCAATGAGCAGTTCTTC.